This TCR beta chain was observed in a study of OX40 agonist ivuxolimab in advanced cancers. At the level of the study: Dose-escalation patients' cancers were hepatocellular carcinoma, melanoma, renal cell or head and neck cancer.

Assay: immunoSEQ multiplex PCR; the TCRdb copy retains only in-frame clones and omits some. The sample includes tens of thousands of clones, about 94% of them seen just once. V trimming: 0 bases; J trimming: 1 base; junction bases outside the gene matches: 2. Germline assignment: CDR1 MGHRA and CDR2 YSYEKL. This CDR3 has 15 amino acids. The specimen comprised CD4+ or CD8+ T cells sorted from blood, sampled in a trial of the OX40 agonist ivuxolimab. This sequence originates from an adult with an advanced solid tumor such as melanoma, head and neck, liver or kidney cancer. This rearrangement joins TRBV4-1 to TRBJ1-1; 7 positions agree with TRBD1. This chain's CDR3 is CASSQDRTGNTEAFF. The CDR3 region has the DNA TGCGCCAGCAGCCAAGACCGGACAGGGAACACTGAAGCTTTCTTT.